The T cell receptor (beta chain) described here comes from a study of cytomegalovirus exposure and HLA in healthy donors. Vbeta (60) and Jbeta (13) primers were used in the PCR. Generated by immunoSEQ multiplex PCR, the TCRdb table keeps only in-frame clones and is missing some. The data contain 130,000 or so clones, less than 85% of them singletons. Findings and caveats of the study: A missense DCLRE1C variant was associated with V- and J-gene trimming of TCR beta chains in a later analysis, and an independent cohort replicated the association. In a later analysis, HLA-associated TCR beta chains were more clonally expanded than equally common others. Common viral pathogens seemed to be connected with several of the most significant clusters, according to a later analysis. Reported performance of the classifier showed diagnosis of cytomegalovirus status with high specificity and sensitivity.

In the case of this clone: What it binds is unknown.

The sample consisted of PBMCs. This TCR was recovered from a middle-aged man in good health and CMV-seronegative.

The DNA for the CDR3 is TGTGCCAGCAGCTTAGATAAGGCTAGCAGACAAGAGACCCAGTACTTC. Encoded protein: CASSLDKASRQETQYF. V usage is TRBV7-2 and J usage is TRBJ2-5; D might be TRBD2 (5 bases). This CDR3 region has 16 residues. V was clipped by 1 base and J by 2 bases, with 14 bases between them. The germline V gene encodes CDR1 SGHTA and CDR2 FQGNSA.